This is a list of T cell receptor beta chains from one sample in a study of T cell repertoires in cytomegalovirus infection. MiXCR, applied by TCRdb to the reads, yields one record per CDR3 protein. The sample comprises around 230,000 distinct CDR3 sequences, 6% to 8% of which are singletons, and around 6.9% rests with the top ten. The sequencing input was PBMCs. All receptors come from a human donor in good health (CMV status not recorded). Some clones in this sample may be carry-over from other donors' samples. CDR3s include the opening cysteine and the closing phenylalanine or tryptophan. D genes are given only for firm matches. Size tells how often a clone was seen (once, few, many) or the class of an expanded clone, and some rows leave it out.

d_gene: .
v_gene: TRBV19
j_gene: TRBJ1-2
len: 15
abundance: many
CDR3aa: CASNLRGGYGYGYTF
CDR3nt: TGTGCCAGTAACCTTCGGGGGGGATACGGCTATGGCTACACCTTC

d_gene: TRBD1
v_gene: TRBV20-1
j_gene: TRBJ2-3
len: 14
abundance: many
CDR3aa: CSARRDRGTDTQYF
CDR3nt: TGCAGTGCACGAAGGGACAGGGGGACCGATACGCAGTATTTT

d_gene: .
v_gene: TRBV7-8
j_gene: TRBJ2-3
len: 15
abundance: many
CDR3aa: CASSLRGVGTDTQYF
CDR3nt: TGTGCCAGCAGCTTACGAGGGGTTGGCACAGATACGCAGTATTTT

d_gene: .
v_gene: TRBV29-1
j_gene: TRBJ1-4
len: 15
abundance: .
CDR3aa: CSVGALTRSGEKLFF
CDR3nt: TGCAGCGTTGGGGCCTTAACCAGGTCCGGTGAAAAACTGTTTTTT

d_gene: .
v_gene: TRBV5-6
j_gene: TRBJ2-3
len: 15
abundance: many
CDR3aa: CASRAREGWGNTQYF
CDR3nt: TGTGCCAGCAGAGCCCGGGAAGGCTGGGGAAATACGCAGTATTTT

d_gene: .
v_gene: TRBV7-2
j_gene: TRBJ2-7
len: 14
abundance: many
CDR3aa: CASSITGSGDEQYF
CDR3nt: TGTGCCAGCAGCATAACAGGGTCGGGGGACGAGCAGTACTTC

d_gene: TRBD1
v_gene: TRBV27
j_gene: TRBJ2-7
len: 19
abundance: many
CDR3aa: CASSLNPGQGPAPLYEQYF
CDR3nt: TGTGCCAGCAGTTTGAACCCGGGACAGGGGCCGGCCCCCCTATACGAGCAGTACTTC

d_gene: .
v_gene: TRBV7-2
j_gene: TRBJ2-7
len: 14
abundance: many
CDR3aa: CASSFRDGSYEQYF
CDR3nt: TGTGCCAGCAGCTTCCGGGACGGATCCTACGAGCAGTACTTC

d_gene: .
v_gene: TRBV12-5
j_gene: TRBJ1-1
len: 12
abundance: many
CDR3aa: CASAGEDPEAFF
CDR3nt: TGTGCTAGTGCGGGGGAGGACCCTGAAGCTTTCTTT

d_gene: TRBD1
v_gene: TRBV4-3
j_gene: TRBJ2-7
len: 17
abundance: .
CDR3aa: CASSQEDTGTGCGEQYF
CDR3nt: TGCGCCAGCAGCCAAGAAGACACCGGGACAGGGTGTGGCGAGCAGTACTTC

d_gene: .
v_gene: TRBV7-6
j_gene: TRBJ1-2
len: 12
abundance: many
CDR3aa: CASSPIIGGYTF
CDR3nt: TGTGCCAGCAGCCCCATTATCGGTGGCTACACCTTC

d_gene: .
v_gene: TRBV29-1
j_gene: TRBJ2-6
len: 14
abundance: few
CDR3aa: CSVERGTGANVLTF
CDR3nt: TGCAGCGTTGAACGAGGGACTGGGGCCAACGTCCTGACTTTC

d_gene: TRBD2
v_gene: TRBV6-2/TRBV6-3
j_gene: TRBJ2-1
len: 16
abundance: many
CDR3aa: CASRGESGTFYNEQFF
CDR3nt: TGTGCCAGCAGGGGAGAAAGCGGGACGTTCTACAATGAGCAGTTCTTC

d_gene: .
v_gene: TRBV29-1
j_gene: TRBJ2-5
len: 14
abundance: .
CDR3aa: CSVGSFGKRETQYF
CDR3nt: TGCAGCGTTGGATCTTTTGGGAAGCGGGAGACCCAGTACTTC

d_gene: .
v_gene: TRBV20-1
j_gene: TRBJ2-7
len: 11
abundance: many
CDR3aa: CSARSDGEQYF
CDR3nt: TGCAGTGCTAGGAGTGACGGCGAGCAGTACTTC

d_gene: .
v_gene: TRBV20-1
j_gene: TRBJ2-1
len: 16
abundance: many
CDR3aa: CSARAGEASSYNEQFF
CDR3nt: TGCAGTGCTAGAGCGGGGGAGGCTAGTTCCTACAATGAGCAGTTCTTC

d_gene: .
v_gene: TRBV29-1
j_gene: TRBJ2-5
len: 12
abundance: .
CDR3aa: CSVVGSTETQYF
CDR3nt: TGCAGCGTTGTTGGGAGTACGGAGACCCAGTACTTC

d_gene: TRBD2
v_gene: TRBV7-9
j_gene: TRBJ2-1
len: 15
abundance: many
CDR3aa: CASRPGGGAYNEQFF
CDR3nt: TGTGCCAGCAGGCCGGGTGGGGGGGCCTACAATGAGCAGTTCTTC

d_gene: .
v_gene: TRBV10-3
j_gene: TRBJ2-5
len: 15
abundance: many
CDR3aa: CAISESVGYSETQYF
CDR3nt: TGTGCCATCAGTGAGTCCGTTGGGTATTCAGAGACCCAGTACTTC

d_gene: .
v_gene: TRBV28
j_gene: TRBJ2-5
len: 12
abundance: many
CDR3aa: CASRRGQETQYF
CDR3nt: TGTGCCAGCAGACGAGGGCAGGAGACCCAGTACTTC

d_gene: .
v_gene: TRBV7-2
j_gene: TRBJ2-5
len: 13
abundance: many
CDR3aa: CASSSRGQETQYF
CDR3nt: TGTGCCAGCAGCTCGAGGGGCCAAGAGACCCAGTACTTC

d_gene: TRBD1
v_gene: TRBV5-8
j_gene: TRBJ1-2
len: 14
abundance: many
CDR3aa: CASSLDRGKDGYTF
CDR3nt: TGTGCCAGCAGCTTGGACAGGGGGAAGGATGGCTACACCTTC

d_gene: .
v_gene: TRBV7-2
j_gene: TRBJ1-1
len: 14
abundance: many
CDR3aa: CASLPTPGGGEAFF
CDR3nt: TGTGCCAGCTTGCCGACTCCCGGGGGGGGTGAAGCTTTCTTT

d_gene: .
v_gene: TRBV4-2
j_gene: TRBJ1-2
len: 13
abundance: many
CDR3aa: CASSPGRVDGYTF
CDR3nt: TGTGCCAGCAGCCCGGGCAGGGTGGATGGCTACACCTTC

d_gene: .
v_gene: TRBV12-3/TRBV12-4
j_gene: TRBJ1-6
len: 16
abundance: many
CDR3aa: CASSFGGAGGNSPLHF
CDR3nt: TGTGCCAGCAGTTTCGGAGGGGCCGGGGGAAATTCACCCCTCCACTTT

d_gene: TRBD1
v_gene: TRBV4-2
j_gene: TRBJ1-5
len: 17
abundance: many
CDR3aa: CASSQDLRDRRGQPQHF
CDR3nt: TGTGCCAGCAGCCAAGATCTAAGGGACAGGAGGGGTCAGCCCCAGCATTTT

d_gene: .
v_gene: TRBV11-2
j_gene: TRBJ1-1
len: 12
abundance: many
CDR3aa: CASTTGNTEAFF
CDR3nt: TGTGCCAGCACCACAGGGAACACTGAAGCTTTCTTT

d_gene: TRBD2
v_gene: TRBV7-9
j_gene: TRBJ2-5
len: 14
abundance: .
CDR3aa: CASSLGTSEETQYF
CDR3nt: TGTGCCAGCAGCTTAGGGACTAGTGAAGAGACCCAGTACTTC

d_gene: .
v_gene: TRBV29-1
j_gene: TRBJ2-1
len: 16
abundance: many
CDR3aa: CSPGQKPCVPYNEQFF
CDR3nt: TGCAGCCCAGGACAGAAACCATGTGTCCCATACAATGAGCAGTTCTTC

d_gene: .
v_gene: TRBV2
j_gene: TRBJ1-1
len: 14
abundance: once
CDR3aa: CASVEQGFQTEAFF
CDR3nt: TGTGCCAGTGTTGAGCAGGGGTTCCAAACTGAAGCTTTCTTT

d_gene: .
v_gene: TRBV12-3/TRBV12-4
j_gene: TRBJ1-2
len: 16
abundance: many
CDR3aa: CASSLGGPPRNYGYTF
CDR3nt: TGTGCCAGCAGTTTGGGAGGCCCTCCCCGAAACTATGGCTACACCTTC

d_gene: .
v_gene: TRBV7-2
j_gene: TRBJ1-6
len: 15
abundance: many
CDR3aa: CASSLVRGGGSPLHF
CDR3nt: TGTGCCAGCAGCTTAGTGCGAGGGGGAGGTTCACCCCTCCACTTT

d_gene: .
v_gene: TRBV20-1
j_gene: TRBJ1-1
len: 14
abundance: many
CDR3aa: CSASVGLMNTEAFF
CDR3nt: TGCAGTGCTAGTGTGGGCCTAATGAACACTGAAGCTTTCTTT

d_gene: .
v_gene: TRBV18
j_gene: TRBJ2-5
len: 12
abundance: many
CDR3aa: CASSPLTETQYF
CDR3nt: TGTGCCAGCTCACCGCTAACAGAGACCCAGTACTTC

d_gene: TRBD2
v_gene: TRBV28
j_gene: TRBJ2-5
len: 14
abundance: .
CDR3aa: CASWEGTRQETQYF
CDR3nt: TGTGCCAGCTGGGAGGGGACTCGCCAAGAGACCCAGTACTTC

d_gene: .
v_gene: TRBV7-6
j_gene: TRBJ2-3
len: 14
abundance: many
CDR3aa: CASTGDHTPDTQYF
CDR3nt: TGTGCCAGCACCGGGGACCATACGCCAGATACGCAGTATTTT

d_gene: TRBD1
v_gene: TRBV4-3
j_gene: TRBJ2-7
len: 15
abundance: many
CDR3aa: CASSPDRGNSYEQYF
CDR3nt: TGCGCCAGCAGCCCTGACAGGGGGAACTCCTACGAGCAGTACTTC

d_gene: .
v_gene: TRBV12-3/TRBV12-4
j_gene: TRBJ2-7
len: 16
abundance: many
CDR3aa: CASSPSSGGASYEQYF
CDR3nt: TGTGCCAGCAGTCCGAGTTCTGGCGGGGCCTCCTACGAGCAGTACTTC

d_gene: TRBD1
v_gene: TRBV20-1
j_gene: TRBJ2-7
len: 14
abundance: many
CDR3aa: CSAFNQQGSHEQYF
CDR3nt: TGCAGTGCTTTTAATCAACAGGGGTCCCACGAGCAGTACTTC

d_gene: .
v_gene: TRBV7-2
j_gene: TRBJ2-7
len: 13
abundance: many
CDR3aa: CASSLVSLVEQYF
CDR3nt: TGTGCCAGCAGCTTAGTCTCTTTGGTCGAGCAGTACTTC

d_gene: .
v_gene: TRBV9
j_gene: TRBJ1-1
len: 14
abundance: .
CDR3aa: CASSLRTENTETFF
CDR3nt: TGTGCCAGCAGCTTAAGGACGGAGAACACTGAAACTTTCTTT

d_gene: TRBD1
v_gene: TRBV7-9
j_gene: TRBJ1-1
len: 15
abundance: many
CDR3aa: CASSFLGSRGPKAFF
CDR3nt: TGTGCCAGCAGCTTCCTTGGGTCGAGGGGGCCTAAAGCTTTCTTT

d_gene: .
v_gene: TRBV12-3/TRBV12-4
j_gene: TRBJ2-7
len: 16
abundance: many
CDR3aa: CASSFNPWGWVYEQYF
CDR3nt: TGTGCCAGCAGTTTCAACCCCTGGGGATGGGTCTACGAGCAGTACTTC

d_gene: .
v_gene: TRBV29-1
j_gene: TRBJ1-3
len: 15
abundance: few
CDR3aa: CSVEVRRGRGNTIYF
CDR3nt: TGCAGCGTTGAGGTCCGCAGGGGACGTGGAAACACCATATATTTT